The T cell receptor (beta chain) under discussion was sequenced for a study of a mutant IDH1 vaccine in newly diagnosed glioma. Study in general: An approximately 62% male, 37.5% female split and a mean age of around 41 years characterized treated patients. Earlier therapy was either radiotherapy, temozolomide, or both, and most got both. Findings of the study overall: Changes in the top peripheral T cell clonotypes seemingly had no bearing on pseudoprogression.

The sample's time point: week 23, last vaccination. The content of each vaccine dose was 300 ug of mutant IDH1 20-mer peptide, and topical imiquimod accompanied it. In germline, CDR1 is SEHNR, CDR2 FQNEAQ (reference sequence). The CDR3 is made up of 16 amino acids. The trim removed 5 bases at V and 8 bases at J, leaving 13 bases unmatched. Worth noting for this clone: What it recognizes is unknown.

This table comes from immunoSEQ multiplex PCR, and its TCRdb copy is limited to in-frame clones, with some not included. Of 45,000 to 65,000 clones detected, around 80% appear once; the ten largest clones hold approximately 8.1%. Material: PBMCs, obtained from a glioma patient whose treatment included an IDH1 peptide vaccine. The source of this sequence is a middle-aged woman with glioma. Some clones in this sample may be carry-over from other donors' samples. The gene calls are TRBV7-9 and TRBJ2-1; 9 bases fit TRBD1. The CDR3 region has the DNA TGTGCCAGCAGCGATATTCCGGGACAGGGCGGCGATGAGCAGTTCTTC. Translating it yields CASSDIPGQGGDEQFF.